Below, 30 T cell receptor beta chains from the same sample are listed, as sequenced in a study of blood T cells in healthy people across ages. Next came a second PCR, run for roughly 7 to 12 cycles, which used a sample-barcoded 5' primer along with a J-beta primer mix. Using its own MiXCR run on the 5' RACE reads, TCRdb lists one record per CDR3 protein. Seen here are about 1.8 million distinct CDR3 sequences, 40% to 55% observed once, and the top ten hold over 2%. The sequenced sample consisted of blood. These receptor sequences come from a woman between 35 and 50 years old in good health.

A note on this clonotype: Sequence at one end of the junction differs from germline and may be a read error. This chain uses TRBV20-1 with TRBJ2-7; D might be TRBD1 or TRBD2, each matching 5 bases. The closer fit of TRBJ2-5 to the DNA end suggests the J call may be wrong. Per the germline V gene, CDR1 is DFQATT and CDR2 is SNEGSKA (reference sequence). CDR3 length: 14 residues. The CDR3 loop is CGASVPGTKETQYF. For the CDR3, the DNA is TGCGGTGCGAGCGTACCCGGGACCAAAGAGACCCAGTACTTC.

The rearrangement links TRBV7-3 to TRBJ1-1; 7 nucleotides line up with TRBD1. Trimming cost V 0 bases and J 12 bases; bases outside gene matches: 4. CDR3 length equals 12 residues. CDR1 and CDR2 (germline): SGHTA, FQGTGA. Here the CDR3 reads CASSLTGGETFF. The CDR3 nucleotides read TGTGCCAGCAGCTTAACAGGGGGCGAAACTTTCTTT.

V is TRBV20-1 and J is TRBJ2-1, with 10 positions matching TRBD2. Trimming took 3 bases from V and 5 from J; bases not matched to a gene: 4. Germline V gives CDR1 DFQATT, CDR2 SNEGSKA (reference sequence). This CDR3 is 14 amino acids long. The CDR3 loop reads CSASGTSANNEQFF. CDR3 nucleotide sequence: TGCAGTGCTAGCGGGACTAGCGCAAACAATGAGCAGTTCTTC.

The sample holds a few counts of this clonotype. The CDR3: CTRSDRVNYEQYF. CDR3 in DNA: TGCACCCGATCCGACAGGGTTAACTACGAGCAGTACTTC. V is TRBV20-1 and J is TRBJ2-7, with 7 bases matching TRBD1. Germline assignment: CDR1 DFQATT and CDR2 SNEGSKA (reference sequence). This CDR3 spans 13 amino acids.

The chain carries TRBV5-6 and TRBJ2-4; D uncertain. The germline gives CDR1 SGHDT, CDR2 YYEEEE. The length of the CDR3 is 17 residues. V dropped 4 bases and J dropped 4 bases, with 21 bases sitting between them. CDR3 in DNA: TGTGCCAGCAGCCGTGTTTGGGCAGGTCAGGTTAAAAACATTCAGTACTTC. Its translation: CASSRVWAGQVKNIQYF.

The chain links TRBV10-3 to TRBJ1-6; perhaps TRBD1 as D (6 bases). The V gene's germline CDR1 is ENHRY and CDR2 SYGVKD. Trimming removed 3 bases from V and 10 bases from J, with 13 bases in between. The CDR3 extends over 14 amino acids. CDR3 in amino acids: CAISEVGGKSPLHF. The CDR3 DNA reads as TGTGCCATCAGTGAAGTAGGGGGAAAGTCACCCCTCCACTTT.

The chain employs TRBV7-2 and TRBJ2-1; 10 bases are a match to TRBD1. CDR1 is SGHTA and CDR2 is FQGNSA in the germline V gene. The CDR3 contains 15 residues. Trimming cost V 5 bases and J 7 bases; bases outside gene matches: 8. CDR3 DNA: TGTGCCAGCAGCCCTCGACAGGGGGCTTGGAATGAGCAGTTCTTC. Translating it yields CASSPRQGAWNEQFF.

Only a few counts were recorded for this clonotype. The chain couples TRBV28 to TRBJ2-1; 12 bases align to TRBD2. Unmatched junction bases numbered 7, after V lost 5 bases and J lost 8 bases. Germline V gene data show CDR1 as MDHEN and CDR2 as SYDVKM. This CDR3 contains 15 residues. CDR3 region: CASSLGLAGFHEQFF. The CDR3 region has the DNA TGTGCCAGCAGTCTTGGACTAGCGGGGTTTCATGAGCAGTTCTTC.

This clonotype was observed a handful of times. The chain combines TRBV20-1 with TRBJ2-1, with TRBD2 matching over 11 bases. V lost 2 bases and J lost 4; bases outside the gene matches: 10. The CDR3 spans 17 residues. The germline V gene encodes CDR1 DFQATT and CDR2 SNEGSKA (reference sequence). The CDR3 nucleotides read TGCAGTGCTAGACTGACACCGGGACTAGCGGCTTACAATGAGCAGTTCTTC. Protein product: CSARLTPGLAAYNEQFF.

This sequence joins TRBV6-2 or TRBV6-3 and TRBJ2-6, with D perhaps TRBD2 (6 bases). The CDR3 has 17 residues. CDR1 is MNHEY, CDR2 SVGEGT, per germline. The ends were cut back, 6 bases at V and 10 bases at J, with 25 bases in the middle. CDR3 sequence reads: CASSRGILRQLSNVLTF. CDR3 nucleotide sequence: TGTGCCAGCAGCCGCGGGATATTAAGGCAGCTGAGTAACGTCCTGACTTTC.

The sample holds a few counts of this clonotype. This chain uses TRBV5-1 with TRBJ1-4; 8 bases map to TRBD1. The CDR3 extends over 16 amino acids. Germline V lookup: CDR1 SGHRS, CDR2 YFSETQ. With V trimmed by 4 bases and J by 3 bases, 8 bases remained unmatched. DNA for the CDR3: TGCGCCAGCAGCGTCCGCGGGACAGGTTCTAATGAAAAACTGTTTTTT. Translation gives CASSVRGTGSNEKLFF. The whole variable domain, filled in from reference TRBV5-1 and TRBJ1-4, reads KAGVTQTPRYLIKTRGQQVTLSCSPISGHRSVSWYQQTPGQGLQFLFEYFSETQRNKGNFPGRFSGRQFSNSRSEMNVSTLELGDSALYLCASSVRGTGSNEKLFFGSGTQLSVL.

This clonotype was recorded once. The genes are TRBV12-3 or TRBV12-4 and TRBJ2-3, with TRBD1 matching 8 bases. The J segment lost 2 bases and the V segment lost 5 bases, leaving 6 bases of the junction unmatched. CDR3 length: 15 residues. CDR3 coding DNA: TGTGCCAGCAGTCTCTACAGGGGGGACACAGATACGCAGTATTTT. It encodes CASSLYRGDTDTQYF.

This clonotype has more than one count but fewer than ten. The genes are TRBV4-3 and TRBJ2-1; 10 nucleotides agree with TRBD1. CDR3 length: 14 amino acids. The germline gives CDR1 LGHNA, CDR2 YSLEER. Trimming took 4 bases from V and 9 from J; bases not matched to a gene: 6. CDR3 in DNA: TGCGCCAGCAGCCCGGGGACAGGGGCGGTTGAGCAGTTCTTC. Amino acids: CASSPGTGAVEQFF.

V and J are TRBV29-1 and TRBJ2-1, with 13 bases that match TRBD2. Germline-derived CDR1 and CDR2 are SQVTM and ANQGSEA. The CDR3 loop spans 14 amino acids. The V gene end was trimmed by 7 bases and the J gene end by 5 bases; junction bases not matched to a gene: 5. CDR3 region: CSGIGLAGDNEQFF. The CDR3 DNA reads TGCAGCGGGATTGGACTAGCGGGGGACAATGAGCAGTTCTTC.

This chain links TRBV27 with TRBJ2-5, with a possible D match to TRBD2 (6 bases). V shed 4 bases and J shed 11 bases, with 23 bases lying between them. CDR1 is MNHEY and CDR2 is SMNVEV in the germline V gene (reference sequence). The CDR3 consists of 15 residues. DNA of the CDR3: TGTGCCAGCAGTTCCCAACAGGACTACTCCTACAAGCAGTACTTC. As protein: CASSSQQDYSYKQYF.

This chain connects TRBV6-5 to TRBJ1-2, with 10 bases matching TRBD1. The CDR3 length is 13 residues. J gave up 3 bases and V 11 bases, and 6 bases lay outside the gene matches. Germline-derived CDR1 and CDR2 are MNHEY and SVGAGI. CDR3 protein: CAARTGGDYGYTF. CDR3 bases: TGTGCCGCCAGGACAGGGGGAGACTATGGCTACACCTTC.

The chain couples TRBV27 to TRBJ1-2, with D maybe TRBD1 (5 bases). With 7 bases removed from V and 0 bases from J, the gap between germline ends came to 12 bases. There are 14 residues in the CDR3. Germline CDR1 MNHEY, CDR2 SMNVEV (reference sequence). CDR3 DNA: TGTGCCAGCAAGACCGGGGGAACTAACTATGGCTACACCTTC. Translated, it gives CASKTGGTNYGYTF.

This clonotype came up a few times. The chain links TRBV9 to TRBJ2-5, with D perhaps TRBD2 (6 bases). V lost 4 bases and J 2 bases, leaving 21 bases between the germline ends. In germline, CDR1 is SGDLS, CDR2 YYNGEE. There are 17 residues in the CDR3. The CDR3 DNA reads TGTGCCAGCAGCCCCGCGGGGTGGCAGGCCGTTCAAGAGACCCAGTACTTC. Translating it yields CASSPAGWQAVQETQYF.

This clonotype was detected only a few times. The CDR3 spells CASSYTSESYEQYF. CDR3 sequence (DNA): TGTGCCAGCAGTTACACCAGCGAAAGCTACGAGCAGTACTTC. This chain uses TRBV6-6 with TRBJ2-7; D is unclear. V lost 2 bases and J lost 3, with 11 bases in between. The CDR3 totals 14 residues. Germline loops: CDR1 MNHNY, CDR2 SVGAGI (reference sequence).

This clonotype was counted between two and nine times. The V gene is TRBV20-1, the J gene TRBJ2-1; the D is unclear. The V end was cut by 1 base, the J end by 1 base, with 5 bases between. Germline-derived CDR1 and CDR2 are DFQATT and SNEGSKA (reference sequence). There are 13 residues in the CDR3. The CDR3 DNA is TGCAGTGCTAGAGGGGTTTCCTACAATGAGCAGTTCTTC. This translates into CSARGVSYNEQFF.

This clonotype occurred once. This sequence joins TRBV28 and TRBJ1-2; 7 bases map to TRBD1. The CDR3 covers 13 residues. With V trimmed by 11 bases and J by 6 bases, 12 bases remained unmatched. Germline loops: CDR1 MDHEN, CDR2 SYDVKM. CDR3 in amino acids: CAGGRGRRDGYTF. The DNA of the CDR3 is TGTGCCGGGGGAAGGGGGCGCCGGGATGGCTACACCTTC.

The chain links TRBV5-1 to TRBJ2-7; D not certain. Germline V gene sequence: CDR1 SGHRS, CDR2 YFSETQ. V lost 0 bases and J lost 0, with 10 bases in between. The CDR3 runs to 15 residues. The CDR3 loop is CASSLGEVSSYEQYF. CDR3 DNA: TGCGCCAGCAGCTTGGGAGAAGTAAGCTCCTACGAGCAGTACTTC.

CDR3 loop: CASETRPETDTQYF. CDR3 bases: TGTGCCAGCGAGACCCGTCCGGAGACAGATACGCAGTATTTT. V gene TRBV6-1 combines with J gene TRBJ2-3, with unresolved D. Germline loops: CDR1 MNHNS, CDR2 SASEGT. Trimming left V 8 bases short and J 3 bases short, with 15 bases between. CDR3 size: 14 residues.

The chain uses TRBV29-1 and TRBJ2-7; D may be TRBD2 (7 bases). Germline V gene lookup returns CDR1 SQVTM and CDR2 ANQGSEA. The CDR3 sequence is 13 residues long. Trimming shortened V by 6 bases and J by 11 bases, and 23 bases separated the two germline ends. CDR3 nucleotides: TGCAGCGTCGCCGGGGGGCTTCCCCAGTCTGAGTACTTC. Translating it yields CSVAGGLPQSEYF.

In this sample, this clonotype turned up a few times. The J gene is TRBJ2-3, the V gene TRBV29-1, with TRBD1 as a possible D gene (5 bases). V shed 1 base and J shed 0 bases, with 8 bases lying between them. Germline V gene data show CDR1 as SQVTM and CDR2 as ANQGSEA. The CDR3 extends over 14 amino acids. CDR3 amino acids: CSVEGGFSTDTQYF. In DNA, the CDR3 is TGCAGCGTTGAAGGGGGCTTTAGCACAGATACGCAGTATTTT.

This clonotype has more than one count but fewer than ten. The V gene is TRBV6-2 or TRBV6-3, the J gene TRBJ2-5, with a tentative D call TRBD1 (6 bases). Germline CDR1 reads MNHEY; CDR2 reads SVGEGT. The V end lost 2 bases, the J end lost 1 base, and 20 bases lay between the germline ends. The CDR3 sequence is 18 residues long. CDR3 bases: TGTGCCAGCAGTTACCCGTTGGGCCTTGGACAGCTCCAAGAGACCCAGTACTTC. It specifies CASSYPLGLGQLQETQYF.

The V and J genes are TRBV27 and TRBJ1-2; D is perhaps TRBD1 (5 bases). V gave up 3 bases and J gave up 10 bases, with 18 bases separating them. The germline V gene encodes CDR1 MNHEY and CDR2 SMNVEV (reference sequence). This CDR3 has 14 amino acids. The CDR3 DNA follows: TGTGCCAGCAGTTTGATCAGGGATTCCGTTGACTACACCTTC. As protein: CASSLIRDSVDYTF.

V is TRBV12-3 or TRBV12-4 and J is TRBJ1-2; D not resolved. This CDR3 is 13 amino acids long. V shed 6 bases and J shed 6 bases, with 14 bases lying between them. CDR3 sequence reads: CASSPEGRDGYTF. The DNA of the CDR3 is TGTGCCAGCAGCCCCGAGGGAAGGGATGGCTACACCTTC.

The chain joins TRBV18 to TRBJ2-1, with D perhaps TRBD1 (5 bases). The CDR3 extends over 14 amino acids. Germline values: CDR1 KGHSH, CDR2 LQKENI. V shed 3 bases and J shed 9 bases, with 15 bases lying between them. The CDR3 loop reads CASSPPRQTSEQFF. In DNA form, the CDR3 reads TGTGCCAGCTCACCTCCTAGACAGACGAGTGAGCAGTTCTTC.

This chain uses TRBV13 with TRBJ1-1; D unclear. This CDR3 is 14 amino acids long. Germline values: CDR1 PRHDT, CDR2 FYEKMQ (reference sequence). V was trimmed by 4 bases and J by 1 base, leaving 10 bases between them. The CDR3 DNA reads TGTGCCAGCAGCTCCCGGACCGAGAACACTGAAGCTTTCTTT. It codes for CASSSRTENTEAFF.